This entry lists 7 T cell receptor beta chains sequenced from one sample in a study of beta chain features in type 1 diabetes. Overall study results and limits: For Type 1 diabetes patients, all four CD4+ subsets carried TCRB CDR3s that were moderately but significantly shorter.

Expressed TCRB transcripts were sequenced because the isolated RNA had all been reverse transcribed beforehand. The table came from immunoSEQ multiplex PCR; TCRdb's copy has only in-frame clones and leaves some out. The data show 20,000 to 25,000 clones, 68% seen once. Their recognized antigens are unknown. The specimen was stem cell memory CD4+ T cells from blood. The receptors stem from a woman aged 40-49 years with type 1 diabetes.

The CDR3 bases are TGTGCCAGCAGTGGATTCAGACAGTCAAATAGCAATCAGCCCCAGCATTTT. Amino acid sequence: CASSGFRQSNSNQPQHF. The V call is TRBV28, the J call TRBJ1-5; the D gene is possibly TRBD1 (5 bases). With 5 bases removed from V and 0 bases from J, the gap between germline ends came to 17 bases. The germline V gene encodes CDR1 MDHEN and CDR2 SYDVKM. The CDR3 is made up of 17 amino acids.

V gene TRBV5-1 combines with J gene TRBJ2-1, with TRBD1 as a possible D gene (5 bases). The length of the CDR3 is 14 residues. CDR1 is SGHRS, CDR2 YFSETQ, per germline. V lost 0 bases, J lost 5 bases, and 9 bases lay in between. This CDR3 is CASSLGQLNNEQFF. The CDR3, as DNA: TGCGCCAGCAGCTTGGGACAGCTTAACAATGAGCAGTTCTTC. The whole variable domain, remainder taken from reference TRBV5-1 and TRBJ2-1, is KAGVTQTPRYLIKTRGQQVTLSCSPISGHRSVSWYQQTPGQGLQFLFEYFSETQRNKGNFPGRFSGRQFSNSRSEMNVSTLELGDSALYLCASSLGQLNNEQFFGPGTRLTVL.

The sample holds a few counts of this clone. The rearrangement links TRBV7-2 to TRBJ2-7; 12 positions agree with TRBD2. The CDR3 is 15 residues long. Losses at the gene ends were 5 bases for V and 0 bases for J; bases not matched to a gene: 2. Germline lookup yields CDR1 SGHTA and CDR2 FQGNSA. DNA of the CDR3: TGTGCCAGCAGCCCGACTAGCGGGAGCTCCTACGAGCAGTACTTC. It codes for CASSPTSGSSYEQYF.

The chain uses TRBV4-3 and TRBJ1-1; possible D gene TRBD1, 5 bases. V lost 0 bases and J lost 6, with 11 bases in between. CDR3 length equals 14 residues. The germline CDR1 and CDR2 sequences are LGHNA and YSLEER. Written as DNA, the CDR3 is TGCGCCAGCAGCCAAGATCGGGGGAGACCTGAAGCTTTCTTT. This translates into CASSQDRGRPEAFF.

The V and J genes are TRBV2 and TRBJ1-5, with D hard to call. The CDR3 has 12 residues. Per the germline V gene, CDR1 is SNHLY and CDR2 is FYNNEI. The germline V and J ends were trimmed by 4 bases and 4 bases, with 5 bases remaining between them. CDR3 residues: CASSAPNQPQHF. Here the CDR3 DNA reads TGTGCCAGCAGTGCTCCGAATCAGCCCCAGCATTTT.

The sample holds one count of this clone. V is TRBV29-1 and J is TRBJ1-4; D call uncertain. V lost 6 bases and J lost 8, with 19 bases in between. The CDR3 contains 14 residues. CDR1 and CDR2 (germline): SQVTM, ANQGSEA. The CDR3 DNA reads as TGCAGCGTGAAGTTTCCGAGTTTGGGCGAAAAACTGTTTTTT. Amino acids: CSVKFPSLGEKLFF.

The chain is built from TRBV7-2 and TRBJ1-1, with D possibly being TRBD1 (6 bases). This CDR3 comprises 14 residues. Germline V CDR1 and CDR2: SGHTA, FQGNSA. Trimming pared 5 bases from V and 3 bases from J, leaving 13 bases between. CDR3 in DNA: TGTGCCAGCAGCGCTCAGGGGATGGACACTGAAGCTTTCTTT. This codes for CASSAQGMDTEAFF. The whole variable domain, filled in from reference TRBV7-2 and TRBJ1-1, reads GAGVSQSPSNKVTEKGKDVELRCDPISGHTALYWYRQSLGQGLEFLIYFQGNSAPDKSGLPSDRFSAERTGGSVSTLTIQRTQQEDSAVYLCASSAQGMDTEAFFGQGTRLTVV.